The 5 T cell receptor beta chains listed next were all sequenced from one sample in a study of blood T cells in healthy people across ages. The authors ran a second PCR of about 6 to 11 cycles using a sample-barcoded 5' primer and a J-beta primer mix. TCRdb itself ran the 5' RACE reads through MiXCR, one entry per CDR3 protein. Here the sample spans around 500,000 distinct CDR3 sequences, around half being singletons. The sequenced sample consisted of blood. The receptor source for this set is a man at least 80 years old in good health.

The chain joins TRBV20-1 to TRBJ2-2; 8 bases agree with TRBD1. Germline V gives CDR1 DFQATT, CDR2 SNEGSKA (reference sequence). After removal of 0 bases from V and 2 bases from J, the junction contained 2 bases not matched to a gene. The CDR3 consists of 15 residues. The DNA for the CDR3 is TGCAGTGCTAGAGAACAGGGGGTTAACACCGGGGAGCTGTTTTTT. Its translation: CSAREQGVNTGELFF.

The chain combines TRBV29-1 with TRBJ2-5, with a tentative D call TRBD1 (5 bases). Trimming stripped 7 bases from V and 2 bases from J, with 11 bases between. Germline V CDR1 and CDR2: SQVTM, ANQGSEA. The CDR3 length is 12 residues. The DNA of the CDR3 is TGCAGCGAGGCCTCAGGGCAAGAGACCCAGTACTTC. Its protein is CSEASGQETQYF.

V is TRBV5-1 and J is TRBJ1-4; D ambiguous. The CDR3 loop spans 16 amino acids. Per germline, CDR1 SGHRS and CDR2 YFSETQ. V lost 4 bases and J 5 bases, leaving 18 bases between the germline ends. The CDR3 DNA reads as TGCGCCAGCAGCCCCGGAGTTCGGAGACCAAATGAAAAACTGTTTTTT. Its protein product is CASSPGVRRPNEKLFF.

The sample holds a few counts of this clonotype. This rearrangement joins TRBV7-9 to TRBJ2-7; D perhaps matches TRBD2 (6 bases). Trimming cost V 5 bases and J 6 bases, with 23 bases left between them. The CDR3 extends over 16 amino acids. Germline V gene sequence: CDR1 SEHNR, CDR2 FQNEAQ (reference sequence). The CDR3: CASSPYSGTGASEQYF. In DNA form, the CDR3 reads TGTGCCAGCAGCCCCTACTCGGGGACTGGGGCCTCCGAGCAGTACTTC. The variable domain in full, with the rest retrieved from reference TRBV7-9 and TRBJ2-7, is DTGVSQNPRHKITKRGQNVTFRCDPISEHNRLYWYRQTLGQGPEFLTYFQNEAQLEKSRLLSDRFSAERPKGSFSTLEIQRTEQGDSAMYLCASSPYSGTGASEQYFGPGTRLTVT.

V is TRBV10-3 and J is TRBJ1-1; unclear D gene. V lost 4 bases and J lost 0, with 15 bases in between. The CDR3 sequence is 16 residues long. Germline V gives CDR1 ENHRY, CDR2 SYGVKD. The CDR3 region has the DNA TGTGCCATCAGTGGTATAGGAATTCACATGAACACTGAAGCTTTCTTT. Translating gives CAISGIGIHMNTEAFF.